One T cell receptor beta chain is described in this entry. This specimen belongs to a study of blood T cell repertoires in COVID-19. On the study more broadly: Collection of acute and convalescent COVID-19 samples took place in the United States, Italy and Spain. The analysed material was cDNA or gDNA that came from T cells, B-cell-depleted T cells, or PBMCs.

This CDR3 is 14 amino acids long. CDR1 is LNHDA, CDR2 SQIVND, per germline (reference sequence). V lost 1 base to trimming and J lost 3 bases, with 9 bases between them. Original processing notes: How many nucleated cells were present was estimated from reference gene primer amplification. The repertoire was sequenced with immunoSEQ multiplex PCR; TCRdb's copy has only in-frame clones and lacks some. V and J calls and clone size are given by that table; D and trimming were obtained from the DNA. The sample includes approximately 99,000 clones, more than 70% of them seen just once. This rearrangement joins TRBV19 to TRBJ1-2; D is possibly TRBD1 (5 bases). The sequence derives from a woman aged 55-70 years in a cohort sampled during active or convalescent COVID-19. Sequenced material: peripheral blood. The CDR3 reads CASSIGYRYYGYTF. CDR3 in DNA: TGTGCCAGTAGTATAGGATACAGGTACTATGGCTACACCTTC.